This T cell receptor (beta chain) was observed in a study of T cell responses to AZD1222 COVID-19 vaccine (dated by TCRdb to the early 2020s). With respect to the entire study: A total of 230 to 250 trial participants underwent TCR sequencing, of whom 207 had received two doses of AZD1222 and approximately 25 had received two doses of the MenACWY control vaccine. Enrollment into the trials was organized by age into subgroups of 18-55, 56-69 and 70-plus years, and those subgroups contained roughly 140, 27 and 60 TCR-sequenced participants, respectively.

About this clone: The target of this receptor is not known. No per-base quality is available; no much larger clone lies one base away.

Taken from cysteine to phenylalanine, the CDR3 has 15 residues. Kept here is only the CDR3 DNA, which spans 45 bases and is read in frame from base 1. From the germline V gene, CDR1 is SGHTA and CDR2 is FQGNSA. V trim: 8 bases; J trim: 3 bases; unmatched bases: 13. The CDR3 regions of human TCRbeta chains were subjected to immunosequencing. The authors processed their data as follows. Repertoire TCRs were matched against a reference library of SARS-CoV-2-specific TCRs generated with the MIRA antigen-specificity platform. Breadth was defined as the fraction of unique TCRs that were SARS-CoV-2-associated. Depth was defined as the fraction of total T cells that were SARS-CoV-2-associated. Using the MIRA data, each spike-specific TCR was mapped to the spike region that the TCR reacts to and placed in a CD4 or CD8 class. Log10-transformed breadth and depth values were compared by one-way ANOVA with Sidak's multiple comparisons tests. The table comes from immuneACCESS by way of TCRdb, which keeps in-frame sequences with V and J called. Part of the clones is missing from these tables; in studies checked, under half for an unresolved V gene and the rest for unknown reasons. The DNA was the basis for D and trimming; V, J and clone size are from that table. The sample contains approximately 110,000 clones, approximately 91% of them found a single time. 10% to 15% of the sample is held by the ten biggest clonotypes.

Read against the paper, the sample's time point label means: baseline before first vaccination. The treatment or condition label, as the study defines it: meningococcal conjugate vaccine given as trial control. Vaccinee samples were obtained from the UK trials COV001 and COV002, which included a single-blind randomized controlled phase 2/3 trial of AZD1222 (ChAdOx1 nCoV-19) in healthy adults. Trial participant PBMC samples were collected at day 0 and day 28 after the second dose for TCRbeta chain sequencing. What the authors observed across the whole study: Vaccine-associated CD4 TCRs spanned the whole spike protein, with dominant responses in regions 160-218 and 743-854. In the small 56-69-year group, the increase in depth fell short of significance, most likely because of low power. Because no samples from the day 14 peak response were available, repertoires could be characterized only after the peak T cell response. Participants were mostly white British and included more females than males, and it was suggested by the authors that clonal diversity may have been underestimated. Conclusions about previously exposed vaccinees were limited because only six AZD1222 recipients were SARS-CoV-2 seropositive at baseline. After two AZD1222 doses, spike-specific TCR breadth and depth were significantly higher than at day 0 and than in MenACWY recipients. Reportedly, close to half of the unique spike-specific TCRs recognized epitopes lying outside the regions that are mutated in the B.1.351 and B.1.1.7 variants.

The sample in question was peripheral blood, obtained on day 0 of MenACWY control vaccination. This sequence originates from an adult in good health. The chain links TRBV7-2 with TRBJ2-7; TRBD1 fits 7 bases in the junction. CDR3 loop: CASRDSPGQYYEQYF. The nucleotide sequence reads as follows: TGTGCCAGCCGCGATTCGCCGGGACAGTACTACGAGCAGTACTTC.